Below, 20 T cell receptor beta chains from the same sample are listed, as sequenced in a study of vaccination and CD4 T cells after COVID-19. Their antigen targets remain unknown. The treatment was: roughly nine-day PBMC culture with coronavirus spike peptide pools or control peptides (ViraFEST assay). Researchers used the Oncomine TCR Beta short-read assay to sequence DNA from cultured CD4+ T cells. TCRdb processed the PCR reads anew with MiXCR; each CDR3 protein has one entry. Found here are 15,000 to 20,000 distinct CDR3 sequences, roughly 53% of them singletons; the top ten hold about 12%. Sequencing was done on a sample of CD4+ T cells from blood, cultured in vitro. The receptors come from a human donor who had recovered from COVID-19.

The chain links TRBV7-2 to TRBJ2-7; D is unresolved. V lost 5 bases and J 0 bases, leaving 11 bases between the germline ends. CDR3 length equals 14 residues. CDR1 is SGHTA, CDR2 FQGNSA, per germline. CDR3 loop: CASSPVYPSYEQYF. CDR3 DNA: TGTGCCAGCAGCCCCGTCTACCCCTCCTACGAGCAGTACTTC.

The V and J genes are TRBV29-1 and TRBJ1-1; tentative D call: TRBD1 (5 bases). CDR1 and CDR2 from the germline V gene are SQVTM and ANQGSEA. Trimming removed 4 bases from V and 6 bases from J, with 18 bases in between. The CDR3 extends over 14 amino acids. The CDR3 reads CSVGGWGVGAEAFF. Here the CDR3 DNA reads TGCAGCGTTGGAGGGTGGGGGGTTGGCGCTGAAGCTTTCTTT. The full variable domain, in which reference TRBV29-1 and TRBJ1-1 provide the parts outside the CDR3, is SAVISQKPSRDICQRGTSLTIQCQVDSQVTMMFWYRQQPGQSLTLIATANQGSEATYESGFVIDKFPISRPNLTFSTLTVSNMSPEDSSIYLCSVGGWGVGAEAFFGQGTRLTVV.

The rearrangement joins TRBV6-1 to TRBJ2-3; possible D gene TRBD2, 5 bases. CDR3 length: 12 amino acids. V gave up 5 bases and J gave up 8 bases, with 11 bases separating them. CDR1 and CDR2 from the germline V gene are MNHNS and SASEGT. The CDR3 protein is CASSPGSGTQYF. For the CDR3, the DNA is TGTGCCAGCAGTCCGGGGTCGGGTACGCAGTATTTT.

This sequence joins TRBV19 and TRBJ1-5; 10 bases agree with TRBD1. Trimming at V came to 1 base and at J to 9 bases, leaving 9 bases not matched to a gene. CDR3 length: 16 residues. In germline, CDR1 is LNHDA, CDR2 SQIVND (reference sequence). The CDR3 spells CASSIGDRGLARPQHF. The CDR3 DNA reads as TGTGCCAGTAGTATAGGCGACAGGGGGCTGGCCCGGCCCCAGCATTTT.

This rearrangement joins TRBV20-1 to TRBJ1-1; D is unresolved. Germline assignment: CDR1 DFQATT and CDR2 SNEGSKA (reference sequence). The CDR3 totals 13 residues. The V and J ends lost 4 bases and 1 base respectively, with 10 bases between them. CDR3 loop: CSATIGENTEAFF. The CDR3 region has the DNA TGCAGTGCTACCATCGGAGAGAACACTGAAGCTTTCTTT.

DNA of the CDR3: TGTGCCAGCAGTGAGGGCCCAGGGGCGCACGAGCAGTACTTC. The encoded protein is CASSEGPGAHEQYF. J is TRBJ2-7 and V is TRBV25-1; D perhaps matches TRBD1 (6 bases). CDR1 is MGHDK and CDR2 is SYGVNS in the germline V gene. Trimming took 3 bases from V and 5 from J, leaving 14 bases between them. This CDR3 spans 14 amino acids.

This clonotype was counted between two and nine times. V usage is TRBV20-1 and J usage is TRBJ2-7; D is possibly TRBD2 (5 bases). Germline V lookup: CDR1 DFQATT, CDR2 SNEGSKA (reference sequence). The CDR3 is made up of 13 amino acids. V dropped 5 bases and J dropped 2 bases, with 13 bases sitting between them. The CDR3 loop is CSAPGLGTYEQYF. The DNA of the CDR3 is TGCAGTGCTCCTGGACTGGGGACCTACGAGCAGTACTTC.

By share, this clonotype counts as medium-sized. This chain connects TRBV27 to TRBJ2-7; TRBD1 aligns across 8 bases. The V and J ends lost 5 bases and 7 bases, in that order; junction bases with no gene match: 10. Germline V lookup: CDR1 MNHEY, CDR2 SMNVEV (reference sequence). There are 14 residues in the CDR3. The CDR3 nucleotides are TGTGCCAGCAGTGCCTACAGGGGGACTGGAGAGCAGTACTTC. Residues: CASSAYRGTGEQYF.

This clonotype was seen a handful of times. The J gene is TRBJ2-3, the V gene TRBV20-1; 8 bases match TRBD1. Per germline, CDR1 DFQATT and CDR2 SNEGSKA (reference sequence). The length of the CDR3 is 15 residues. V trimming: 6 bases; J trimming: 2 bases; junction bases outside the gene matches: 10. The CDR3 reads CSALPGQAITDTQYF. The CDR3 DNA reads as TGCAGTGCGTTACCGGGACAGGCGATCACAGATACGCAGTATTTT.

This clonotype was observed once. V and J are TRBV28 and TRBJ1-2; TRBD1 aligns across 10 bases. Germline V gene lookup returns CDR1 MDHEN and CDR2 SYDVKM. V dropped 1 base and J dropped 5; count of bases not matched to a gene: 4. The CDR3 totals 15 residues. The CDR3 region has the DNA TGTGCCAGCAGTTTATTTTTGGGACAGGGGTATGGCTACACCTTC. It codes for CASSLFLGQGYGYTF.

This clonotype was seen only a few times. The rearrangement joins TRBV27 to TRBJ2-7; 9 positions agree with TRBD1. Germline assignment: CDR1 MNHEY and CDR2 SMNVEV (reference sequence). With V trimmed by 5 bases and J by 7 bases, 6 bases remained unmatched. The CDR3 totals 13 residues. CDR3 loop: CASSRTGEAEQYF. CDR3 nucleotide sequence: TGTGCCAGCAGTCGGACAGGGGAAGCAGAGCAGTACTTC.

J is TRBJ2-1 and V is TRBV11-2, with D perhaps TRBD2 (6 bases). Germline CDR1 SGHAT, CDR2 FQNNGV. The CDR3 extends over 14 amino acids. Trimming stripped 0 bases from V and 4 bases from J, with 7 bases between. The CDR3 region is CASSLDRGYNEQFF. CDR3 DNA: TGTGCCAGCAGCTTAGATCGGGGGTACAATGAGCAGTTCTTC.

Here the CDR3 DNA reads TGTGCCAGCGGATTACAGGGGGCGAGAAACTATGGCTACACCTTC. Translated, it gives CASGLQGARNYGYTF. The chain is built from TRBV6-1 and TRBJ1-2; TRBD1 agrees at 9 bases. The germline V gene has CDR1 MNHNS and CDR2 SASEGT. The CDR3 totals 15 residues. V lost 8 bases to trimming and J lost 2 bases; unmatched junction nucleotides: 9.

V and J are TRBV6-1 and TRBJ2-3; TRBD1 is a possible D gene (7 bases). This CDR3 contains 15 residues. In germline, CDR1 is MNHNS, CDR2 SASEGT. The V end was cut by 6 bases, the J end by 6 bases, with 19 bases between. CDR3 bases: TGTGCCAGCAGGGCAAGGGGGGCCAGGGGGGATACGCAGTATTTT. Protein product: CASRARGARGDTQYF.

This clonotype came up a few times. The chain couples TRBV10-3 to TRBJ1-2, with D uncertain. V was clipped by 6 bases and J by 0 bases, with 8 bases between them. Germline V lookup: CDR1 ENHRY, CDR2 SYGVKD. The CDR3 runs to 13 residues. CDR3 in DNA: TGTGCCATCAGGGACTTATCTAACTATGGCTACACCTTC. This encodes CAIRDLSNYGYTF.

This clonotype was recorded a few times. V gene TRBV20-1 combines with J gene TRBJ2-4; 7 bases fit TRBD1. CDR1 DFQATT and CDR2 SNEGSKA come from the germline V gene (reference sequence). Trimming removed 0 bases from V and 8 bases from J; junction bases left unmatched: 10. CDR3 length equals 15 residues. CDR3 nucleotides: TGCAGTGCTAGAGAACAGGGGAACCTGAATCACATTCAGTACTTC. Translation: CSAREQGNLNHIQYF.

This chain joins TRBV24-1 and TRBJ2-7; 9 nucleotides agree with TRBD2. J lost 6 bases, V lost 9 bases, and 11 bases had no gene match. The CDR3 length is 14 residues. Germline CDR1 KGHDR, CDR2 SFDVKD. The CDR3 spells CATSRGSGRGEQYF. In DNA, the CDR3 is TGTGCCACCTCGCGGGGTAGCGGGAGAGGCGAGCAGTACTTC.

V gene TRBV21-1 combines with J gene TRBJ2-2; the DNA was not used to check the table's D call, TRBD1. TRBV21-1 is deemed a pseudogene. This CDR3 has 15 amino acids. The CDR3 here is CASSMGRRETGELFF. The DNA of the CDR3 is TGTGCCAGCAGCATGGGACGGCGCGAGACCGGGGAGCTGTTTTTT.

This clonotype was found a few times. The chain carries TRBV2 and TRBJ1-2, with D uncertain. The CDR3 is 12 amino acids. Per the germline V gene, CDR1 is SNHLY and CDR2 is FYNNEI. Trimming removed 8 bases at V and 8 bases at J, with 15 bases between. CDR3 DNA: TGTGCCAGCTCCCAAGCGGGGATAGGCTACACCTTC. Translating it yields CASSQAGIGYTF.

This clonotype was recorded a few times. The chain couples TRBV7-2 to TRBJ1-1; 9 bases match TRBD1. The CDR3 has 15 residues. The V gene end was trimmed by 0 bases and the J gene end by 7 bases; junction bases not matched to a gene: 6. CDR1 is SGHTA, CDR2 FQGNSA, per germline. Written as DNA, the CDR3 is TGTGCCAGCAGCTTAGCGGGGGGACAGGGATTTGAAGCTTTCTTT. Translating gives CASSLAGGQGFEAFF.